This T cell receptor beta chain was sequenced for a study of CD8 T cells in ankylosing spondylitis. Findings and limits, study-wide: Within ankylosing spondylitis blood, a TCR beta motif made up of several highly homologous variants appeared to be characteristic.

TCRdb re-derived calls from the 5' RACE reads in MiXCR, one entry per CDR3 protein. The data hold just under 550,000 distinct CDR3 sequences, with roughly 13% observed a single time. The germline CDR1 and CDR2 sequences are KGHDR and SFDVKD. The CDR3 has 17 residues. The V and J ends lost 3 bases and 1 base, in that order; junction bases with no gene match: 6. Turning to this clonotype: The target antigen is unknown.

The chain carries TRBV24-1 and TRBJ2-3, with 10 bases matching TRBD2. The specimen sequenced was blood, either unsorted or a sorted T cell fraction (not recorded which). This receptor was identified in a male donor with ankylosing spondylitis. The CDR3 DNA follows: TGTGCCACCAGTGATCCAGGACTAGCGGACCGCACAGATACGCAGTATTTT. Translated: CATSDPGLADRTDTQYF.